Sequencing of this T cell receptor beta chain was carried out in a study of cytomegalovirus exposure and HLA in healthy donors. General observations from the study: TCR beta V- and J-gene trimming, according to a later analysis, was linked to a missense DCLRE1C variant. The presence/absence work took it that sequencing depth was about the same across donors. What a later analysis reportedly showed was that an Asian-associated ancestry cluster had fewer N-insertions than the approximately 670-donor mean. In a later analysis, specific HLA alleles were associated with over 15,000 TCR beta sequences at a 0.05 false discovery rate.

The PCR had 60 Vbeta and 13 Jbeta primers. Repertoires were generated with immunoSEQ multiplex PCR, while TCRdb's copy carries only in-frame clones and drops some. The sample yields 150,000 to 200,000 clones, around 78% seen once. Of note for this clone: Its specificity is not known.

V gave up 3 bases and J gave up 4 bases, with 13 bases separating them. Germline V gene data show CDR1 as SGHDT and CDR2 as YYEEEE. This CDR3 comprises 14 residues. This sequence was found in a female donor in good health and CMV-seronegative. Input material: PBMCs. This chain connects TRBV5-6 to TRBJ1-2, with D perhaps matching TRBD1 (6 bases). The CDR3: CASSSGALPYGYTF. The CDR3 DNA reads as TGTGCCAGCAGCTCAGGGGCGCTCCCCTATGGCTACACCTTC.